This TCR beta chain was sequenced in a study of T cells in Graves' hyperthyroidism and ophthalmopathy. Study results and caveats: Ophthalmopathy was distinguished from stable hyperthyroidism by 13 V-J signatures. The model's output predicted ophthalmopathy at a median of about 6.5 months prior to onset.

RNA transcripts were the template for amplifying TCR beta CDR3 regions. RT-PCR in the first round (using the HTBI primer set) targeted the TCR CDR3. MiXCR, run by TCRdb on the multiplex PCR reads, gives a single entry per CDR3 protein. Of more than 500,000 distinct CDR3 sequences listed, about 16% were seen once; the top ten hold around 32%. Trimming pared 6 bases from V and 0 bases from J, leaving 12 bases between. CDR3 length equals 15 residues. Ophthalmopathy patients had Clinical Activity Score at least 3, NOSPECS grade at least 4, duration under 3 months. Clinical symptoms, serum thyroxine and TRAb, thyroid ultrasound and orbital computed tomography together formed the diagnostic basis. The sample holds a few counts of this clonotype. Its antigen is not known.

The receptor was isolated from a woman in her twenties or thirties with Graves' ophthalmopathy. The chain links TRBV12-3 or TRBV12-4 to TRBJ2-4; the D call may be TRBD1 or TRBD2 (6 bases each). The sequenced sample consisted of blood. Written as DNA, the CDR3 is TGTGCCAGCAGCACAGGGAGGTTAGCCAAAAACATTCAGTACTTC. It encodes CASSTGRLAKNIQYF.